Included here is one TCR beta chain sequence, with context. The data belong to a study of blood T cell repertoires in COVID-19. Study as a whole: Both acute and convalescent COVID-19 samples were obtained from the United States, Italy and Spain. PBMCs, B-cell-depleted T cells, or T cells provided the cDNA or gDNA that made up the material.

This CDR3 is built from 19 residues. The germline V gene encodes CDR1 LNHDA and CDR2 SQIVND (reference sequence). V was pared by 5 bases and J by 0 bases, with 11 bases of the junction left unmatched. Per the original data handling: Nucleated cell counts were estimated from reference gene primer amplification. TCRdb's table, derived via immunoSEQ multiplex PCR, lists solely in-frame clones and lacks some. The V and J calls and clone size come from that table; D and trimming were worked out from the DNA. The data contain around 230,000 clones, roughly four fifths of them seen just once; the ten biggest clones take up under 3%.

This TCR came from a woman between 40 and 50 years old with active or convalescent COVID-19. The rearrangement uses TRBV19 and TRBJ1-5; TRBD1 aligns across 12 bases. The sequencing sample was made of peripheral blood. CDR3 region: CASSPRDRGLPHSNQPQHF. CDR3 in DNA: TGTGCCAGTAGTCCCCGGGACAGGGGGCTGCCCCATAGCAATCAGCCCCAGCATTTT. Variable domain in full (rest from reference TRBV19 and TRBJ1-5): DGGITQSPKYLFRKEGQNVTLSCEQNLNHDAMYWYRQDPGQGLRLIYYSQIVNDFQKGDIAEGYSVSREKKESFPLTVTSAQKNPTAFYLCASSPRDRGLPHSNQPQHFGDGTRLSIL.